Listed below are T cell receptor beta chains from one sample, sequenced in a study of blood T cell repertoires in COVID-19. Assay used: immunoSEQ multiplex PCR; TCRdb lists only in-frame clones, some missing. This sample yields tens of thousands of clones, of which 75% to 90% are seen a single time; about 2.1% belongs to the top ten. The material sequenced was peripheral blood. The source of these receptors is a human donor in a cohort sampled during active COVID-19. Both conserved end residues are part of each CDR3. Not every row has a clone size; where given, it reads once, few, many or a size class.

TRBJ1-2 | TRBV5-4 | - | CASSGGQGLNYGYTF
TRBJ2-3 | TRBV5-1 | many | CASSAGTSGMALSTDTQYF
TRBJ2-1 | TRBV28 | - | CASSPGTSGGYNEQFF
TRBJ2-2 | TRBV3-1/TRBV3-2 | - | CASSQGPSGNTGELFF
TRBJ1-1 | TRBV18 | - | CASSLSLGGQNTEAFF
TRBJ2-5 | TRBV6-5 | - | CASSRAGQETQYF
TRBJ2-1 | TRBV24-1 | once | CATSEASGFSYNEQFF
TRBJ2-1 | TRBV15 | - | CATSRDRGQNEQFF
TRBJ2-7 | TRBV7-6 | once | CASSLDVLAGAEQYF
TRBJ1-1 | TRBV18 | - | CASCTQGAYTEAFF
TRBJ2-5 | TRBV5-8 | once | CASSGPRETQYF
TRBJ2-3 | TRBV7-6 | - | CASSRSGGTDTQYF
TRBJ1-1 | TRBV19 | - | CASSVRAGLNTEAFF
TRBJ1-1 | TRBV28 | - | CASSLTGGRSEAFF
TRBJ1-2 | TRBV2 | - | CASSEVTGRMEGYTF
TRBJ2-5 | TRBV7-2 | - | CASSFISDRRYQETQYF
TRBJ1-5 | TRBV30 | - | CAWGSESQPQHF
TRBJ2-1 | TRBV27 | - | CASSFGQGRFNEQFF
TRBJ2-5 | TRBV20-1 | few | CSARNQETQYF
TRBJ1-6 | TRBV6-4 | - | CASSPTGVDSPLHF
TRBJ2-5 | TRBV2 | - | CASKTEETQYF
TRBJ1-4 | TRBV12-3/TRBV12-4 | - | CASTGSNEKLFF
TRBJ1-6 | TRBV5-4 | - | CASSLGPAGALTRSPLHF
TRBJ1-2 | TRBV28 | - | CASSGTGVNYGYTF
TRBJ2-7 | TRBV28 | - | CASSLDRVVEQYF
TRBJ2-5 | TRBV30 | - | CAWGVAETQYF